The T cell receptor (beta chain) described here comes from a study of T cells in Graves' hyperthyroidism and ophthalmopathy. Study as a whole: Before any treatment, at initial diagnosis, peripheral blood was collected.

This clonotype was counted a few times. Trimming took 5 bases from V and 4 from J, leaving 12 bases between them. The CDR3 has 15 amino acids. Amplification of TCR beta CDR3 regions used RNA as the template. The HTBI primer set was used in a first-round RT-PCR of the TCR CDR3. MiXCR was run by TCRdb on the multiplex PCR reads, yielding one entry per CDR3 protein. The sample includes fewer than 450,000 distinct CDR3 sequences, about a sixth of them seen just once. Sequenced material: blood. The V call is TRBV12-3 or TRBV12-4, the J call TRBJ1-6, with D uncertain. This receptor was identified in a woman aged 25 to 39 with Graves' hyperthyroidism that later progressed to Graves' ophthalmopathy. The CDR3 DNA reads as TGTGCCAGCAGTACGGAGGTAGCTTATAATTCACCCCTCCACTTT. Protein product: CASSTEVAYNSPLHF.